The 27 T cell receptor beta chains below all came from one sample that was sequenced in a study of beta chain features in type 1 diabetes (dated by TCRdb to 2016 to 2018). The study at large found these results: Type 1 diabetes patients showed a moderate but significant shortening of TCRB CDR3 length in all four CD4+ subsets.

These receptors have no known antigen. Libraries came from the immunoSEQ multiplex PCR assay. All of the isolated RNA was reverse transcribed with the High Capacity cDNA Reverse Transcription Kit, so expressed TCRB transcripts were sequenced. TCRdb retrieved this table from immuneACCESS and kept in-frame rearrangements only. Not all clones are present; in checked studies, unresolved V genes account for under half, and no reason is known for the remainder. Within this sample are about 160,000 clones, with 8% to 8.5% of them counted one time only. 0.45% to 0.55% of the sample belongs to the ten largest clones. The source material was central memory CD4+ T cells from blood. Receptor source: a woman younger than 30 with type 1 diabetes.

The CDR3, as DNA: TGTGCCAGCAGCTTTAGGGGAGGCGATGAGCAGTTCTTC. Amino acids: CASSFRGGDEQFF. The rearrangement links TRBV7-2 to TRBJ2-1; D is possibly TRBD2 (6 bases). The CDR3 spans 13 residues. In germline, CDR1 is SGHTA, CDR2 FQGNSA. With 3 bases removed from V and 8 bases from J, the gap between germline ends came to 11 bases. Together with reference TRBV7-2 and TRBJ2-1, the CDR3 gives the full variable domain: GAGVSQSPSNKVTEKGKDVELRCDPISGHTALYWYRQSLGQGLEFLIYFQGNSAPDKSGLPSDRFSAERTGGSVSTLTIQRTQQEDSAVYLCASSFRGGDEQFFGPGTRLTVL.

The V call is TRBV10-3, the J call TRBJ2-1, with 15 bases lining up with TRBD2. The germline V gene has CDR1 ENHRY and CDR2 SYGVKD. CDR3 length: 15 residues. The J segment lost 5 bases and the V segment lost 10 bases, leaving 6 bases of the junction unmatched. The CDR3 loop reads CATRTSGRANNEQFF. DNA for the CDR3: TGTGCCACCAGGACTAGCGGGAGGGCCAACAATGAGCAGTTCTTC.

At least ten counts were recorded for this clone. The CDR3 nucleotides are TGTGCCAGCAGGTCGGGACAGCTGGATGGCTACACCTTC. Translation gives CASRSGQLDGYTF. This chain links TRBV7-9 with TRBJ1-2; 7 bases match TRBD1. Germline assignment: CDR1 SEHNR and CDR2 FQNEAQ (reference sequence). Trimming took 6 bases from V and 6 from J; bases not matched to a gene: 7. This CDR3 contains 13 residues.

This clone was seen a few times. This chain links TRBV19 with TRBJ1-5; 7 positions match TRBD1. V was clipped by 10 bases and J by 5 bases; unmatched bases: 8. The germline CDR1 and CDR2 sequences are LNHDA and SQIVND (reference sequence). The CDR3 spans 13 residues. CDR3 nucleotide sequence: TGTGCCACCTGCCGGGACAGCGATCAGCCCCAGCATTTT. This codes for CATCRDSDQPQHF.

V is TRBV27 and J is TRBJ2-1; no firm D call. V was pared by 3 bases and J by 0 bases, with 3 bases between. From germline, CDR1 is MNHEY and CDR2 SMNVEV (reference sequence). The CDR3 runs to 13 residues. The CDR3 sequence is CASSFYSYNEQFF. For the CDR3, the DNA is TGTGCCAGCAGTTTCTACTCCTACAATGAGCAGTTCTTC.

This chain uses TRBV7-2 with TRBJ2-5; D perhaps matches TRBD1 (5 bases). Germline loops: CDR1 SGHTA, CDR2 FQGNSA. The CDR3 runs 16 residues. Trimming left V 4 bases short and J 1 base short, with 16 bases between. CDR3 protein: CASSSSPDSFQETQYF. CDR3 DNA: TGTGCCAGCAGCTCTTCCCCAGACAGTTTCCAAGAGACCCAGTACTTC. Full variable domain (rest looked up from reference TRBV7-2 and TRBJ2-5): GAGVSQSPSNKVTEKGKDVELRCDPISGHTALYWYRQSLGQGLEFLIYFQGNSAPDKSGLPSDRFSAERTGGSVSTLTIQRTQQEDSAVYLCASSSSPDSFQETQYFGPGTRLLVL.

The sample holds a few counts of this clone. V is TRBV7-2 and J is TRBJ2-7; 11 nucleotides agree with TRBD2. V lost 5 bases to trimming and J lost 4 bases; unmatched junction nucleotides: 4. Germline V gives CDR1 SGHTA, CDR2 FQGNSA. The CDR3 is made up of 14 amino acids. The CDR3 coding sequence is TGTGCCAGCAGCCCGACTAGCGGGATTTACGAGCAGTACTTC. Translation: CASSPTSGIYEQYF.

There are a few counts of this clone. The CDR3: CASILTPTANTEAFF. Here the CDR3 DNA reads TGTGCCAGCATTCTCACCCCGACAGCGAACACTGAAGCTTTCTTT. The chain recombines TRBV2 with TRBJ1-1; a weak D match, TRBD1 (5 bases). The ends were cut back, 7 bases at V and 1 base at J, with 16 bases in the middle. There are 15 residues in the CDR3. Germline loops: CDR1 SNHLY, CDR2 FYNNEI.

This clone was counted between two and nine times. The chain is built from TRBV15 and TRBJ1-1; TRBD1 matches 9 bases. Germline CDR1 and CDR2: LNHNV and YYDKDF (reference sequence). The CDR3 is 15 residues long. J was trimmed by 3 bases and V by 1 base; bases with no gene match: 3. The CDR3 sequence: CATSRVGQGYTEAFF. In nucleotides, the CDR3 is TGTGCCACCAGCAGAGTTGGACAGGGGTACACTGAAGCTTTCTTT.

This chain joins TRBV29-1 and TRBJ1-4; D gene ambiguous. This CDR3 is built from 13 residues. V was cut by 6 bases and J by 6 bases, with 14 bases left in between. Germline V gene sequence: CDR1 SQVTM, CDR2 ANQGSEA. The CDR3 spells CSVRALMDEKLFF. Here the CDR3 DNA reads TGCAGCGTGAGAGCCTTAATGGATGAAAAACTGTTTTTT.

This sequence joins TRBV18 and TRBJ2-1; D is possibly TRBD1 (7 bases). This CDR3 has 14 amino acids. The germline V and J ends were trimmed by 2 bases and 7 bases, with 12 bases remaining between them. Germline V gene lookup returns CDR1 KGHSH and CDR2 LQKENI. The CDR3 region has the DNA TGTGCCAGCTCACCAACGGCAGGGGGGAATGAGCAGTTCTTC. Residues: CASSPTAGGNEQFF.

The sample holds many counts of this clone. The CDR3 reads CASSQEIKEFQFF. CDR3 DNA sequence: TGCGCCAGCAGCCAAGAAATAAAAGAGTTTCAGTTCTTC. The chain carries TRBV4-3 and TRBJ2-1; D remains ambiguous. The ends were cut back, 0 bases at V and 13 bases at J, with 13 bases in the middle. Germline V gene sequence: CDR1 LGHNA, CDR2 YSLEER. The CDR3 has 13 residues.

This clone was counted between two and nine times. The J gene is TRBJ1-1, the V gene TRBV6-5, with D perhaps TRBD1 (6 bases). This CDR3 contains 15 residues. Trimming pared 6 bases from V and 4 bases from J, leaving 18 bases between. CDR1 is MNHEY, CDR2 SVGAGI, per germline. Here the CDR3 reads CASRQGEIRGTEAFF. CDR3 nucleotide sequence: TGTGCCAGCAGACAGGGCGAGATAAGAGGCACTGAAGCTTTCTTT.

The genes are TRBV18 and TRBJ2-7; 7 positions match TRBD1. The CDR3 extends over 14 amino acids. In germline, CDR1 is KGHSH, CDR2 LQKENI. The junction had 2 bases not matched to a gene; V was cut back by 0 bases and J by 3 bases. CDR3 loop: CASSPPGQSYEQYF. DNA for the CDR3: TGTGCCAGCTCACCACCGGGACAGAGCTACGAGCAGTACTTC.

This clone was observed many times. J is TRBJ1-5 and V is TRBV15; tentative D call: TRBD1 (5 bases). Per the germline V gene, CDR1 is LNHNV and CDR2 is YYDKDF (reference sequence). Trimming removed 4 bases from V and 10 bases from J, with 17 bases in between. This CDR3 is 14 amino acids long. The CDR3 spells CATSTSGKATPQHF. For the CDR3, the DNA is TGTGCCACCAGCACTTCAGGGAAGGCTACACCCCAGCATTTT.

This clone was recorded a few times. This chain joins TRBV19 and TRBJ1-2; 10 nucleotides match TRBD1. With V trimmed by 5 bases and J by 3 bases, 6 bases remained unmatched. Germline CDR1 and CDR2: LNHDA and SQIVND (reference sequence). This CDR3 region has 15 residues. The CDR3 region has the DNA TGTGCCAGTAGTCCCCGGGACAGGGGACACTATGGCTACACCTTC. Translation gives CASSPRDRGHYGYTF.

The CDR3 spells CASSFVETQYF. The CDR3 nucleotides are TGTGCCAGCAGTTTCGTTGAGACCCAGTACTTC. The chain couples TRBV28 to TRBJ2-5; no firm D call. Germline CDR1 MDHEN, CDR2 SYDVKM. The ends were cut back, 3 bases at V and 5 bases at J, with 4 bases in the middle. This CDR3 has 11 residues.

The rearrangement uses TRBV9 and TRBJ1-1; no clear D. The CDR3 runs 17 residues. Germline V gene lookup returns CDR1 SGDLS and CDR2 YYNGEE. V was shortened by 0 bases and J by 5 bases, with 20 bases between the two germline ends. CDR3 protein: CASSVAPDLGSGTEAFF. The CDR3 DNA reads as TGTGCCAGCAGCGTAGCACCGGACCTAGGGAGTGGTACTGAAGCTTTCTTT.

The chain carries TRBV10-3 and TRBJ2-1; D is ambiguous. The CDR3 loop spans 14 amino acids. The ends were cut back, 3 bases at V and 6 bases at J, with 12 bases in the middle. Germline lookup yields CDR1 ENHRY and CDR2 SYGVKD. The DNA of the CDR3 is TGTGCCATCAGTGATCTGGGCCCCCGCAATGAGCAGTTCTTC. As protein: CAISDLGPRNEQFF.

This clone was observed a few times. This rearrangement joins TRBV4-1 to TRBJ1-6, with D unclear. This CDR3 has 16 residues. Germline values: CDR1 MGHRA, CDR2 YSYEKL. V was shortened by 4 bases and J by 6 bases, with 16 bases between the two germline ends. The CDR3 DNA follows: TGCGCCAGCAGCCGCAAGACTTACCCTTCTAATTCACCCCTCCACTTT. This codes for CASSRKTYPSNSPLHF.

In its sample, this clone was seen a few times. This sequence joins TRBV29-1 and TRBJ2-1, with D unresolved. The CDR3 has 12 amino acids. V shed 3 bases and J shed 2 bases, with 5 bases lying between them. Germline loops: CDR1 SQVTM, CDR2 ANQGSEA. The CDR3 DNA is TGCAGCGTTGACAGGACCTACAATGAGCAGTTCTTC. It encodes CSVDRTYNEQFF.

This clone was counted only a few times. The chain uses TRBV19 and TRBJ2-6; perhaps TRBD2 as D (5 bases). This CDR3 region has 18 residues. CDR1 and CDR2 from the germline V gene are LNHDA and SQIVND (reference sequence). Deletions cut 3 bases from V and 0 bases from J, with 15 bases between. The CDR3 here is CASSIPQLGVSGANVLTF. The CDR3, as DNA: TGTGCCAGTAGTATCCCCCAGTTGGGAGTCTCTGGGGCCAACGTCCTGACTTTC.

This clone was seen only a few times. This chain links TRBV18 with TRBJ2-7, with 11 bases fitting TRBD1. V dropped 4 bases and J dropped 3; count of bases not matched to a gene: 5. Germline-derived CDR1 and CDR2 are KGHSH and LQKENI. The CDR3 spans 15 residues. The CDR3 DNA reads TGTGCCAGCTCACATGGACAGGGGGCAGGCTACGAGCAGTACTTC. Its protein is CASSHGQGAGYEQYF. Together with reference TRBV18 and TRBJ2-7, the CDR3 gives the full variable domain: NAGVMQNPRHLVRRRGQEARLRCSPMKGHSHVYWYRQLPEEGLKFMVYLQKENIIDESGMPKERFSAEFPKEGPSILRIQQVVRGDSAAYFCASSHGQGAGYEQYFGPGTRLTVT.

This rearrangement joins TRBV11-2 to TRBJ2-7, with TRBD2 identical over 10 bases. Germline V gene lookup returns CDR1 SGHAT and CDR2 FQNNGV. This CDR3 is built from 16 residues. Unmatched junction bases numbered 4, after V lost 0 bases and J lost 2 bases. The chain's CDR3 is CASSLEGSGRPYEQYF. CDR3 nucleotide sequence: TGTGCCAGCAGCTTAGAGGGTAGCGGGAGGCCCTACGAGCAGTACTTC.

This clone was observed a handful of times. The chain recombines TRBV25-1 with TRBJ1-3, with unresolved D. V dropped 8 bases and J dropped 0 bases, with 11 bases sitting between them. CDR1 MGHDK and CDR2 SYGVNS come from the germline V gene. The CDR3 spans 14 residues. The CDR3 sequence: CASQEGLSGNTIYF. The CDR3 DNA follows: TGTGCCAGCCAAGAGGGCCTCTCTGGAAACACCATATATTTT.

V gene TRBV28 combines with J gene TRBJ1-2; D remains ambiguous. CDR1 is MDHEN and CDR2 is SYDVKM in the germline V gene. V lost 1 base, J lost 5 bases, and 5 bases lay in between. CDR3 size: 12 residues. CDR3 residues: CASSLSGYGYTF. The DNA of the CDR3 is TGTGCCAGCAGTTTATCAGGATATGGCTACACCTTC.

V gene TRBV29-1 combines with J gene TRBJ2-1, with 9 bases identical to TRBD2. CDR3 size: 13 residues. The V gene end was trimmed by 4 bases and the J gene end by 2 bases; junction bases not matched to a gene: 0. Germline assignment: CDR1 SQVTM and CDR2 ANQGSEA. The CDR3 spells CSVGGRAYNEQFF. The CDR3 DNA reads as TGCAGCGTTGGCGGGAGGGCCTACAATGAGCAGTTCTTC.